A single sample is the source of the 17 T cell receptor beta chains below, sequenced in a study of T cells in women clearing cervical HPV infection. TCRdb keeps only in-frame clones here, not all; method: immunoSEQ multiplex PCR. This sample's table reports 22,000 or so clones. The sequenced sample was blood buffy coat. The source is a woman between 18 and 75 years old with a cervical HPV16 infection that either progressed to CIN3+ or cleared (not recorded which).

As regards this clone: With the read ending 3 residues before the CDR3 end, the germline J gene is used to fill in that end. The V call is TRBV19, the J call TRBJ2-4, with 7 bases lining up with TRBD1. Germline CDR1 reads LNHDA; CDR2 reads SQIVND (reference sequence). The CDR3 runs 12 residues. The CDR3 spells CASRQGNYGQYF. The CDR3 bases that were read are TGTGCCAGCAGACAGGGTAACTATGGT.

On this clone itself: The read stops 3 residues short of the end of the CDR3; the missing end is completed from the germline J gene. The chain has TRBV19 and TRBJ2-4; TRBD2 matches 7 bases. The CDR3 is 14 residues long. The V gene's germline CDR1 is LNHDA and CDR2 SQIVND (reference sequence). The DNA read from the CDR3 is TGTGCCAGTAGTATAGCAGGGAGGGACTATGGT. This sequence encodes CASSIAGRDYG. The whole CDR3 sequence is CASSIAGRDYGQYF.

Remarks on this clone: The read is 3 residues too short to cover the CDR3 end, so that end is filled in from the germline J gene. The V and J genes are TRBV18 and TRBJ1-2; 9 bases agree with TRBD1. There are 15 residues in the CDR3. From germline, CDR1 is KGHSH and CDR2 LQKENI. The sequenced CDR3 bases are TGTGCCAGCTCACTAGCCGGGACAGGGTCCTACGAC. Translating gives CASSLAGTGSYD. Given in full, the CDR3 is CASSLAGTGSYDYTF. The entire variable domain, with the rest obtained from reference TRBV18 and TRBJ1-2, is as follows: NAGVMQNPRHLVRRRGQEARLRCSPMKGHSHVYWYRQLPEEGLKFMVYLQKENIIDESGMPKERFSAEFPKEGPSILRIQQVVRGDSAAYFCASSLAGTGSYDYTFGSGTRLTVV.

CDR3 bases read: TGTGCCAGCGGAACTAGGTTTAAGCAGGACACCGGGGAG. It yields the protein CASGTRFKQDTGE. The entire CDR3 protein is CASGTRFKQDTGELFF. The genes are TRBV5-4 and TRBJ2-2; possible D gene TRBD2, 5 bases. The read halts 3 residues ahead of the CDR3 end, with the missing end drawn from the germline J gene. Germline loops: CDR1 SGHNT, CDR2 YYREEE (reference sequence). CDR3 length: 16 amino acids. V was pared by 7 bases and J by 3 bases, with 19 bases between.

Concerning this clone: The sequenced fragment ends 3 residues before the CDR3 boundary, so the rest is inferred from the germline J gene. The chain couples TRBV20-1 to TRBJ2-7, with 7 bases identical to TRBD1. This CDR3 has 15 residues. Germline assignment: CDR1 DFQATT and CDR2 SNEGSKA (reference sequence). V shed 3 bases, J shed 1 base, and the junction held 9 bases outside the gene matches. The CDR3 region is CSASSRDSFSYEQYF. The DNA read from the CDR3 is TGCAGTGCTAGTTCAAGGGACAGTTTTTCCTACGAG.

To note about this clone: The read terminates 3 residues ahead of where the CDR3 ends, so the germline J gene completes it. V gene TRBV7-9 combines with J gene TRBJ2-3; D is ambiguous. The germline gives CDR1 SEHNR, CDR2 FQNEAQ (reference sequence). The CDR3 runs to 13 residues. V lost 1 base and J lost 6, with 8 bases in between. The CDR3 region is CASSLGMRDTQYF. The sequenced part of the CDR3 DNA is TGTGCCAGCAGCTTAGGTATGAGGGATACG. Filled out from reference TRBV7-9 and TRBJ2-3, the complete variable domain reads DTGVSQNPRHKITKRGQNVTFRCDPISEHNRLYWYRQTLGQGPEFLTYFQNEAQLEKSRLLSDRFSAERPKGSFSTLEIQRTEQGDSAMYLCASSLGMRDTQYFGPGTRLTVL.

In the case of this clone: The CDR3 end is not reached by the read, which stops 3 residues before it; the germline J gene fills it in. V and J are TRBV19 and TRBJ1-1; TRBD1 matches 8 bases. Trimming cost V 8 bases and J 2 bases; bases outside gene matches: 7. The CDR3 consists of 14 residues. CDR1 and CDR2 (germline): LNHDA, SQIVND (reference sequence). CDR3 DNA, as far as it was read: TGTGCCAGTCATCGACAGGGGAAAAACACTGAA. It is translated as CASHRQGKNTE. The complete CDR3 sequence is CASHRQGKNTEAFF.

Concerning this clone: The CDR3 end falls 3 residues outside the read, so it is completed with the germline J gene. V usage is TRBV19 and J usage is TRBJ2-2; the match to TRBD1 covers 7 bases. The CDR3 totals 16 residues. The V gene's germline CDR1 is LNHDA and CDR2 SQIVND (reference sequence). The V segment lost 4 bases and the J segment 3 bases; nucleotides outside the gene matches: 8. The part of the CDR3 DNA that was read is TGTGCCAGTAGTACACAGGGGTTTGGGGACACCGGGGAG. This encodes CASSTQGFGDTGE. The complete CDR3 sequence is CASSTQGFGDTGELFF.

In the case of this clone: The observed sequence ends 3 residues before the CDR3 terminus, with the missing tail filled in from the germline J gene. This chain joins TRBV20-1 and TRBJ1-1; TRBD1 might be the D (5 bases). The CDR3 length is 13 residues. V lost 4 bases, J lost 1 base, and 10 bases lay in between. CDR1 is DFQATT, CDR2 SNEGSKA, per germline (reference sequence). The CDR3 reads CSATVTANTEAFF. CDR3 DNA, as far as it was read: TGCAGTGCTACGGTGACAGCGAACACTGAA.

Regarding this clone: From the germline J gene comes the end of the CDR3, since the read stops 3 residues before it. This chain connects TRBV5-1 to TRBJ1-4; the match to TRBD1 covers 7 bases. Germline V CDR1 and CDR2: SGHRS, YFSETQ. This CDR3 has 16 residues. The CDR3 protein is CASSFNQGVGANVLFF. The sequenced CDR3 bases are TGCGCCAGCAGCTTCAACCAGGGGGTTGGGGCCAACGTA. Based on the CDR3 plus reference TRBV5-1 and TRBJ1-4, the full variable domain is KAGVTQTPRYLIKTRGQQVTLSCSPISGHRSVSWYQQTPGQGLQFLFEYFSETQRNKGNFPGRFSGRQFSNSRSEMNVSTLELGDSALYLCASSFNQGVGANVLFFGSGTQLSVL.

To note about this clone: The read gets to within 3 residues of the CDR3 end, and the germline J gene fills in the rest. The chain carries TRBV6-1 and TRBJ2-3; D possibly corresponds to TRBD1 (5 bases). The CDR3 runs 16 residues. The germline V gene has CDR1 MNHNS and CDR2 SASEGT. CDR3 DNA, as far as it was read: TGTGCCAGCAGTGAAGCGCTGGGTAGAGGACAAGAGACG. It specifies CASSEALGRGQET. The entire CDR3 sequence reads CASSEALGRGQETQYF.

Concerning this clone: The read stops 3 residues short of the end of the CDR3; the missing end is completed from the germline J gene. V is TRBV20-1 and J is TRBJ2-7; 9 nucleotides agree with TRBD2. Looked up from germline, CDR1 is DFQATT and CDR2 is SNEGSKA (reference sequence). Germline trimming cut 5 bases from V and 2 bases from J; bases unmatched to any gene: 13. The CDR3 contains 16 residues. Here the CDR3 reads CSALKDHSGSTYEQYF. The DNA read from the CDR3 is TGCAGTGCTCTCAAGGACCATAGCGGGAGTACCTACGAG.

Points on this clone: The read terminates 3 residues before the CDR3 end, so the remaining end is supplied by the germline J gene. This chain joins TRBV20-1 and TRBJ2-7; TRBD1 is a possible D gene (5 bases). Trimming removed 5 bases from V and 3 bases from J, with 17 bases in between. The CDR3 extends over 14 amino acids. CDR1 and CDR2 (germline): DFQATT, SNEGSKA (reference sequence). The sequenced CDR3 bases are TGCAGTGCTCCCCGCCCTGGGGCGGTCTACGAG. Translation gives CSAPRPGAVYE. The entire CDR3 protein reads CSAPRPGAVYEQYF.

CDR3 DNA (partial): TGTGCCATCAGTGAATGGGGGCAGGGGAATTCACCA. Amino acid sequence: CAISEWGQGNSP. The full CDR3 protein is CAISEWGQGNSPLFF. The chain links TRBV10-3 to TRBJ1-4; possibly TRBD1 for D (6 bases). The read ends 3 residues before the CDR3 terminus; that terminus is restored from the germline J gene. This CDR3 has 15 residues. Germline V CDR1 and CDR2: ENHRY, SYGVKD.

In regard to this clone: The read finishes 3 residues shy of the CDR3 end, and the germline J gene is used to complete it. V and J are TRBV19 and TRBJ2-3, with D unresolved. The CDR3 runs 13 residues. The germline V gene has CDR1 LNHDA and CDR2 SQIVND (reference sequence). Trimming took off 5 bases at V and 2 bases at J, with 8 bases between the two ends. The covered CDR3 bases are TGTGCCAGTAGTGTAACTAACACAGATACG. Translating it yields CASSVTNTDT. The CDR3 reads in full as CASSVTNTDTQYF.

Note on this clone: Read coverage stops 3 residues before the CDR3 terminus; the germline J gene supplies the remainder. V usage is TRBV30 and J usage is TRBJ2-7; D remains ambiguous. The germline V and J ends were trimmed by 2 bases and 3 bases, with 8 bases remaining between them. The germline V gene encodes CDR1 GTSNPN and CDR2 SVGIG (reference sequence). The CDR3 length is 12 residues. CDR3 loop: CAWSTTGYEQYF. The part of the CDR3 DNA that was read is TGTGCCTGGAGTACGACTGGCTACGAG.

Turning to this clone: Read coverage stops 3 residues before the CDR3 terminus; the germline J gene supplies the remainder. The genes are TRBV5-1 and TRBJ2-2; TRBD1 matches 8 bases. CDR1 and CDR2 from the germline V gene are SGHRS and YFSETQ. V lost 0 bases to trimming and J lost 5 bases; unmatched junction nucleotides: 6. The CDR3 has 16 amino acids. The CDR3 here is CASSLDQGAATGELFF. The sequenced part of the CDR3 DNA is TGCGCCAGCAGCTTGGATCAGGGGGCTGCTACCGGGGAG.